This T cell receptor (beta chain) was sequenced for a study of high-grade serous ovarian cancer treatment subgroups. Across the whole study: Samples averaged 14,192 reads and several thousand unique TCR beta rearrangements.

Study-level findings and limits: Repertoire analysis covered CDR3 alone, not CDR1 or CDR2. Tumors within one patient showed repertoire similarity of about 0.095 to 0.85. Clonal relatedness tracked neoantigen level, and by trend copy number and mutation load.

Tumor samples were taken before definitive surgery or chemotherapy. CDR1 is SGHDN and CDR2 is FVKESK in the germline V gene. The CDR3 runs to 14 residues. Deletions cut 4 bases from V and 4 bases from J, with 11 bases between. Notes on this clone: What it binds is not known.

Repertoires were generated with immunoSEQ multiplex PCR, while TCRdb's copy carries only in-frame clones and drops some. The data show roughly 5,000 clones, approximately 70% seen once. The sequence came from a human donor with high-grade serous ovarian cancer. Material for sequencing was tumor tissue. This chain uses TRBV14 with TRBJ2-1; possibly TRBD2 for D (5 bases). The CDR3 is CASSLVGKYNEQFF. In nucleotides, the CDR3 is TGTGCCAGCAGCCTAGTCGGGAAATACAATGAGCAGTTCTTC.